Listed here are 17 T cell receptor beta chains from one sample, sequenced in a study of tissue T cells after allogeneic stem cell transplantation. Here immunoSEQ multiplex PCR was the method, and the copy in TCRdb shows in-frame clones only, minus some. The data show about 10,000 clones, with approximately 57% seen just once and about 10% held by the top ten. The source material was tissue from the jejunum, sampled at autopsy. These TCRs come from a woman between 18 and 50 years old with breast cancer.

This clone turned up a few times. The chain couples TRBV13 to TRBJ2-5; 8 bases align to TRBD2. In germline, CDR1 is PRHDT, CDR2 FYEKMQ (reference sequence). J gave up 5 bases and V 5 bases, and 1 base lay outside the gene matches. The CDR3 runs to 12 residues. The CDR3 reads CASSPGGETQYF. The CDR3 DNA follows: TGTGCCAGCAGCCCGGGGGGGGAGACCCAGTACTTC.

V usage is TRBV7-9 and J usage is TRBJ1-5, with D tentatively TRBD1 (5 bases). Trimming pared 5 bases from V and 5 bases from J, leaving 16 bases between. The CDR3 contains 15 residues. The germline gives CDR1 SEHNR, CDR2 FQNEAQ (reference sequence). The DNA for the CDR3 is TGTGCCAGCAGCCCCACTGCGGGGGGAGATCAGCCCCAGCATTTT. Protein: CASSPTAGGDQPQHF.

V usage is TRBV11-2 and J usage is TRBJ2-2; tentatively, D is TRBD2 (5 bases). This CDR3 is 14 amino acids long. Looked up from germline, CDR1 is SGHAT and CDR2 is FQNNGV. The V and J ends lost 4 bases and 2 bases respectively, with 8 bases between them. The CDR3 nucleotides are TGTGCCAGCAGCTCTAGCCTTAACACCGGGGAGCTGTTTTTT. Residues: CASSSSLNTGELFF.

This clone was seen a handful of times. J is TRBJ2-2 and V is TRBV6-4; the match to TRBD2 covers 12 bases. Germline CDR1 is MRHNA and CDR2 is SNTAGT. Trimming at V came to 4 bases and at J to 6 bases, leaving 3 bases not matched to a gene. The CDR3 is 15 residues long. The CDR3 spells CASSVTSGSAGELFF. CDR3 sequence (DNA): TGTGCCAGCAGTGTGACTAGCGGGAGTGCCGGGGAGCTGTTTTTT.

The rearrangement joins TRBV18 to TRBJ2-2; 8 bases map to TRBD2. Germline CDR1 and CDR2: KGHSH and LQKENI. The length of the CDR3 is 19 residues. V was clipped by 2 bases and J by 1 base; unmatched bases: 12. In nucleotides, the CDR3 is TGTGCCAGCTCACCATACGTGACGGGAGGGCCGGGGAACACCGGGGAGCTGTTTTTT. Residues: CASSPYVTGGPGNTGELFF.

The rearrangement joins TRBV28 to TRBJ1-3; D not resolved. Trimming left V 3 bases short and J 16 bases short, with 16 bases between. The CDR3 is made up of 12 amino acids. Per germline, CDR1 MDHEN and CDR2 SYDVKM. Written as DNA, the CDR3 is TGTGCCAGCAGTTTTAGTACGGCAGCGCTGTATTTT. Translated: CASSFSTAALYF.

In its sample, this clone was seen once. This same CDR3 is encoded by further DNA sequences in the sample. The rearrangement uses TRBV5-1 and TRBJ2-6; no reliable D call. The CDR3 is made up of 15 amino acids. Germline CDR1 reads SGHRS; CDR2 reads YFSETQ. The V and J ends lost 4 bases and 0 bases respectively, with 8 bases between them. The CDR3 DNA follows: TGCGCCAGCAGCCTGGGGAACTCTGGGGCCAACGTCCTGACTTTC. It yields the protein CASSLGNSGANVLTF.

The chain recombines TRBV5-1 with TRBJ2-5; TRBD2 is a possible D gene (6 bases). The germline CDR1 and CDR2 sequences are SGHRS and YFSETQ. Deletions cut 4 bases from V and 3 bases from J, with 13 bases between. This CDR3 is built from 14 residues. In nucleotides, the CDR3 is TGCGCCAGCAGCCCTGGTTGGGGGGAAGAGACCCAGTACTTC. This translates into CASSPGWGEETQYF.

In its sample, this clone ranks as large. In nucleotides, the CDR3 is TGTGCCAGCTCACGGACTAGCCGGGGCAATGAGCAGTTCTTC. This gives the protein CASSRTSRGNEQFF. This chain uses TRBV18 with TRBJ2-1, with 8 bases fitting TRBD2. CDR1 is KGHSH, CDR2 LQKENI, per germline. This CDR3 is built from 14 residues. V gave up 4 bases and J gave up 6 bases; unmatched junction bases: 5.

This clone came up a few times. This chain connects TRBV7-2 to TRBJ1-6; no clear D. Germline V gene sequence: CDR1 SGHTA, CDR2 FQGNSA. The CDR3 extends over 16 amino acids. V was clipped by 6 bases and J by 0 bases, with 12 bases between them. The CDR3 sequence is CASRSDQSSYNSPLHF. CDR3 bases: TGTGCCAGCAGATCTGATCAGAGCTCCTATAATTCACCCCTCCACTTT.

V usage is TRBV5-8 and J usage is TRBJ1-4, with D possibly matching TRBD1 (5 bases). Germline V gene data show CDR1 as SGHTS and CDR2 as YDEGEE. This CDR3 contains 14 residues. Trimming removed 5 bases from V and 7 bases from J, with 15 bases in between. The chain's CDR3 is CASRGRDWGEKLFF. In DNA, the CDR3 is TGTGCCAGCAGGGGACGGGATTGGGGTGAAAAACTGTTTTTT.

The genes are TRBV28 and TRBJ1-6, with unresolved D. V was pared by 6 bases and J by 12 bases, with 9 bases between. Germline V gene lookup returns CDR1 MDHEN and CDR2 SYDVKM. CDR3 size: 11 residues. The CDR3 nucleotides read TGTGCCAGCAGCCTACACGAACCCCTCCACTTT. It codes for CASSLHEPLHF. Full variable domain (missing parts from reference TRBV28 and TRBJ1-6): DVKVTQSSRYLVKRTGEKVFLECVQDMDHENMFWYRQDPGLGLRLIYFSYDVKMKEKGDIPEGYSVSREKKERFSLILESASTNQTSMYLCASSLHEPLHFGNGTRLTVT.

The V gene is TRBV10-3, the J gene TRBJ1-5; 10 positions agree with TRBD1. Germline CDR1 reads ENHRY; CDR2 reads SYGVKD. The CDR3 sequence is 16 residues long. Trimming removed 4 bases from V and 5 bases from J; junction bases left unmatched: 8. CDR3 DNA sequence: TGTGCCATCAGTGGTTTTGGGACAGGGGTGGATCAGCCCCAGCATTTT. As protein: CAISGFGTGVDQPQHF.

J is TRBJ2-7 and V is TRBV5-1; D may be TRBD1 (8 bases). V dropped 3 bases and J dropped 4 bases, with 14 bases sitting between them. This CDR3 is built from 14 residues. Germline V CDR1 and CDR2: SGHRS, YFSETQ. CDR3 region: CASSYLQGGYEQYF. DNA for the CDR3: TGCGCCAGCAGCTACCTACAGGGGGGGTACGAGCAGTACTTC. The full variable domain, in which reference TRBV5-1 and TRBJ2-7 provide the parts outside the CDR3, is KAGVTQTPRYLIKTRGQQVTLSCSPISGHRSVSWYQQTPGQGLQFLFEYFSETQRNKGNFPGRFSGRQFSNSRSEMNVSTLELGDSALYLCASSYLQGGYEQYFGPGTRLTVT.

Turning to this clone: At one boundary the junction diverges from the germline segment, which might be a read error. The chain carries TRBV24-1 and TRBJ1-5; TRBD1 is a possible D gene (6 bases). The V gene's germline CDR1 is KGHDR and CDR2 SFDVKD. The CDR3 is made up of 13 amino acids. The CDR3 nucleotides read TGTGCCACCAGTGCCCTGGAGGGGGGGCCCGCTGAATGG. Translation gives CATSALEGGPAEW.

The chain uses TRBV15 and TRBJ1-5; maybe TRBD1 (6 bases). Germline CDR1 is LNHNV and CDR2 is YYDKDF (reference sequence). CDR3 size: 16 residues. The V and J ends lost 6 bases and 0 bases respectively, with 15 bases between them. The CDR3 reads CATRLEGGGSNQPQHF. The CDR3 bases are TGTGCCACCAGGCTAGAGGGAGGGGGTAGCAATCAGCCCCAGCATTTT.

The genes are TRBV9 and TRBJ2-7; 9 bases fit TRBD1. Germline V lookup: CDR1 SGDLS, CDR2 YYNGEE. V lost 4 bases, J lost 9 bases, and 8 bases stayed unmatched. The CDR3 runs 13 residues. CDR3 amino acids: CASSYRDRDRQYF. For the CDR3, the DNA is TGTGCCAGCAGCTACCGGGACAGGGACAGGCAGTACTTC.